The clone carrying this T cell receptor (beta chain) was seen a few times. Its specificity is not known. The sample belongs to a study of T-cell memory formation after mild COVID-19. General study findings and limits: Mostly located in CM and EM were contracting CD4+ clones, with contracting CD8+ clones located in EMRA.

After 5'RACE with constant-segment primers, TCR alpha and TCR beta cDNA libraries carrying sample barcodes and UMIs were obtained. TCRdb redid the calling of the 5' RACE reads with MiXCR, one entry per CDR3 protein. The table shows 400,000 or so distinct CDR3 sequences, with about 20% occurring only once. This receptor was identified in an adult woman who had mild COVID-19 (a few samples of this study predate the infection). Cell type and time point are not known. Sequencing was carried out using PBMCs or a T cell subset sorted from them (not recorded which).

CDR3 DNA: TGTGCCAGCAGCTCAAATCCGGGACAGGGGCACACCGGGGAGCTGTTTTTT. It codes for CASSSNPGQGHTGELFF. V and J are TRBV7-6 and TRBJ2-2, with 10 bases fitting TRBD1. J lost 3 bases, V lost 4 bases, and 8 bases had no gene match. This CDR3 region has 17 residues. The germline V gene encodes CDR1 SGHVS and CDR2 FNYEAQ. The full variable domain, its missing parts supplied by reference TRBV7-6 and TRBJ2-2, is GAGVSQSPRYKVTKRGQDVALRCDPISGHVSLYWYRQALGQGPEFLTYFNYEAQQDKSGLPNDRFSAERPEGSISTLTIQRTEQRDSAMYRCASSSNPGQGHTGELFFGEGSRLTVL.